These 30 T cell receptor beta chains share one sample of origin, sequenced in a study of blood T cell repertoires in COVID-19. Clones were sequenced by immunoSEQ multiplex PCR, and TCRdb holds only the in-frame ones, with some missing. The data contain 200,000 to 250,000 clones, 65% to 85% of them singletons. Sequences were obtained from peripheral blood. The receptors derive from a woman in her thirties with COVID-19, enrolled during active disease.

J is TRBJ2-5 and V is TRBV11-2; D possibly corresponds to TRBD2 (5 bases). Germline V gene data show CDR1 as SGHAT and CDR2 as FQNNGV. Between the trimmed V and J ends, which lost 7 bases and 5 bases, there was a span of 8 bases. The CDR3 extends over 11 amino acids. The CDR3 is CASMREETQYF. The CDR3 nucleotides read TGTGCCAGCATGAGGGAGGAGACCCAGTACTTC.

In nucleotides, the CDR3 is TGTGCCAGCAGCCCCTCCGGGACAGCTTCCTACGAGCAGTACTTC. It yields the protein CASSPSGTASYEQYF. The V gene is TRBV7-2, the J gene TRBJ2-7, with 7 bases matching TRBD1. With 5 bases clipped from V and 1 base from J, the junction kept 8 bases outside the gene matches. Germline V lookup: CDR1 SGHTA, CDR2 FQGNSA. The CDR3 totals 15 residues.

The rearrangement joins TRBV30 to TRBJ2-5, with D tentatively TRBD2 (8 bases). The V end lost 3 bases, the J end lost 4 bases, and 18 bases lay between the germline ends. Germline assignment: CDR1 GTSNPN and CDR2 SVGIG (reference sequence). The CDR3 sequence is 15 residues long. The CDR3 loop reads CAWSLPGGTAETQYF. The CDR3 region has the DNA TGTGCCTGGAGCCTCCCGGGGGGGACAGCAGAGACCCAGTACTTC.

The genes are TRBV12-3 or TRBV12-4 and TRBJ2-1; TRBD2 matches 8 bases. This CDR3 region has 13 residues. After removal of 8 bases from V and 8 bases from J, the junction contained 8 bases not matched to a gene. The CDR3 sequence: CASWSSGTHEQFF. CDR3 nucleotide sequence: TGTGCCAGCTGGAGTAGCGGGACACATGAGCAGTTCTTC.

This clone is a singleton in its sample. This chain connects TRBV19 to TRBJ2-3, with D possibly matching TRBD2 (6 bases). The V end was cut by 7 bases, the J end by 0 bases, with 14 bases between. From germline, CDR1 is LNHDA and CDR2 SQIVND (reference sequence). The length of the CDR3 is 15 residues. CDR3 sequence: CASNGGSGSTDTQYF. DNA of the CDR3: TGTGCCAGTAATGGGGGGTCCGGGAGCACAGATACGCAGTATTTT.

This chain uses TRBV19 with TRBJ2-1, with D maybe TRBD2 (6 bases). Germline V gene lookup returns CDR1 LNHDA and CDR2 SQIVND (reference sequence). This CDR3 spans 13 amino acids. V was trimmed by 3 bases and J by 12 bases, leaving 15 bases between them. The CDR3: CASSMGGNALQFF. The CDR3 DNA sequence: TGTGCCAGTAGTATGGGCGGGAATGCGTTGCAGTTCTTC.

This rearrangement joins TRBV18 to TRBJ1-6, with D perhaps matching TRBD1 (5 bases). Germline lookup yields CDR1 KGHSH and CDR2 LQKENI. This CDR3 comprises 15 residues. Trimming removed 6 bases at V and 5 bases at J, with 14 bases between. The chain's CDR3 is CASSKLQGHNSPLHF. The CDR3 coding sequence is TGTGCCAGCTCCAAGCTGCAGGGCCATAATTCACCCCTCCACTTT.

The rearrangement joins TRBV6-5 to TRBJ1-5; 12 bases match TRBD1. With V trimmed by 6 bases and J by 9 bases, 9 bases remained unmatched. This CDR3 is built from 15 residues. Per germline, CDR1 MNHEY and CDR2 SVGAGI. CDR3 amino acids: CASRAGQGAPWPQHF. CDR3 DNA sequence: TGTGCCAGCAGGGCGGGACAGGGGGCTCCTTGGCCCCAGCATTTT.

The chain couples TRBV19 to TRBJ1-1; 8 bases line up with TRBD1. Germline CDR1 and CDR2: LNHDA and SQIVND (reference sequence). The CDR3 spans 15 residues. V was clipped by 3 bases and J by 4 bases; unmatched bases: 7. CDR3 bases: TGTGCCAGTAGTATTGATCAGGGGGCCGGCACTGAAGCTTTCTTT. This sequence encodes CASSIDQGAGTEAFF.

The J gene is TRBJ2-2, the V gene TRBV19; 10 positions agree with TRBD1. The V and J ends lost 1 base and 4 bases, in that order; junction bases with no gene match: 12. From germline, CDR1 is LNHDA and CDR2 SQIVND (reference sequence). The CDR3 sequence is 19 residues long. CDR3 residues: CASSIAYFRTGGVTGELFF. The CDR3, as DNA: TGTGCCAGTAGTATAGCCTACTTTAGGACAGGGGGGGTCACCGGGGAGCTGTTTTTT.

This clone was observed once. The CDR3, as DNA: TGTGCCAGCAGCTTAGGACAGCTACTTAATCAGCCCCAGCATTTT. It specifies CASSLGQLLNQPQHF. The rearrangement uses TRBV11-2 and TRBJ1-5; a possible D gene is TRBD1 (5 bases). Trimming left V 1 base short and J 4 bases short, with 11 bases between. The CDR3 contains 15 residues. CDR1 and CDR2 from the germline V gene are SGHAT and FQNNGV.

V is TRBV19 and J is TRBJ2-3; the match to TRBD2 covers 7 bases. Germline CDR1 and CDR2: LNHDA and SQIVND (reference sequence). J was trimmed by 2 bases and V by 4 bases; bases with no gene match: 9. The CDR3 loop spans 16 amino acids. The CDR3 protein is CASSTLRGDHTDTQYF. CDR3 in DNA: TGTGCCAGTAGTACCCTCCGGGGGGATCACACAGATACGCAGTATTTT.

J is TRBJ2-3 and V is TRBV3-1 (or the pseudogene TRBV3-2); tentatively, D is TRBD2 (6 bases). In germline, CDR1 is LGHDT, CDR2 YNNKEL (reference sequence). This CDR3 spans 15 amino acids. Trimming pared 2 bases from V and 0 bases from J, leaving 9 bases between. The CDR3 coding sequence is TGTGCCAGCAGCCAACGGCGGGGTAGCACAGATACGCAGTATTTT. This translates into CASSQRRGSTDTQYF.

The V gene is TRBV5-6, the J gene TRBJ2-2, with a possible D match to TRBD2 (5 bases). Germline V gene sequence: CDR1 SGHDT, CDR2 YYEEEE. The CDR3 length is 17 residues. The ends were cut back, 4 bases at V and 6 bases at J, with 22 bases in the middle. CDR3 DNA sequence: TGTGCCAGCAGCCGCAATCGAGGGAGCAACTGGGCCGGGGAGCTGTTTTTT. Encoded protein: CASSRNRGSNWAGELFF.

The CDR3 reads CASSTSGTASSGANVLTF. As DNA, the CDR3 is TGTGCCAGCTCAACCTCCGGGACAGCCTCCTCTGGGGCCAACGTCCTGACTTTC. The V and J genes are TRBV18 and TRBJ2-6; 7 nucleotides align to TRBD1. V was clipped by 5 bases and J by 0 bases; unmatched bases: 10. CDR1 is KGHSH and CDR2 is LQKENI in the germline V gene. The CDR3 sequence is 18 residues long. The entire variable domain, with the rest obtained from reference TRBV18 and TRBJ2-6, is as follows: NAGVMQNPRHLVRRRGQEARLRCSPMKGHSHVYWYRQLPEEGLKFMVYLQKENIIDESGMPKERFSAEFPKEGPSILRIQQVVRGDSAAYFCASSTSGTASSGANVLTFGAGSRLTVL.

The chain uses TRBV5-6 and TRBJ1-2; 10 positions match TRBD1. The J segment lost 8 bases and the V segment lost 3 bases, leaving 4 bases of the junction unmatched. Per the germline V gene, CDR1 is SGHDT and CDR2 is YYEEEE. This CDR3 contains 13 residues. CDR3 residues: CASSYGTGDGYTF. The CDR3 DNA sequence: TGTGCCAGCAGCTACGGGACAGGGGACGGCTACACCTTC.

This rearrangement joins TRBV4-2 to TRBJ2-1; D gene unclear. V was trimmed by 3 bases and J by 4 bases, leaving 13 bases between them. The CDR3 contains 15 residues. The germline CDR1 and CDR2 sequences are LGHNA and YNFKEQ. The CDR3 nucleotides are TGTGCCAGCAGCCACCCCGCCTCTATATACAATGAGCAGTTCTTC. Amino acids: CASSHPASIYNEQFF.

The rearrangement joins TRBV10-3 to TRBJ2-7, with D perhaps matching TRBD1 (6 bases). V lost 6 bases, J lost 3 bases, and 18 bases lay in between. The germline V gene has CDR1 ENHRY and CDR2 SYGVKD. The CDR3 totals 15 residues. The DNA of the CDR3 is TGTGCCATCAGCACCCTCCAGGGGCCCTACTACGAGCAGTACTTC. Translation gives CAISTLQGPYYEQYF.

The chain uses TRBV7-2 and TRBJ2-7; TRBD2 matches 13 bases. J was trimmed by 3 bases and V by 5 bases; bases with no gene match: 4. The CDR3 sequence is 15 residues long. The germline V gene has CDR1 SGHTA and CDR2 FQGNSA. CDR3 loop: CASSPRTSGGYEQYF. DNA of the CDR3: TGTGCCAGCAGCCCTCGGACTAGCGGGGGCTACGAGCAGTACTTC.

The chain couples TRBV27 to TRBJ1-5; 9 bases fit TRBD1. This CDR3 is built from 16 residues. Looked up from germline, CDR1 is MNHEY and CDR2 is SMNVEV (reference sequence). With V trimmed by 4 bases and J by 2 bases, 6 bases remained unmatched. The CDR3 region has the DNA TGTGCCAGCAGTTCCCACAGGGGGCTTGGCAATCAGCCCCAGCATTTT. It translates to CASSSHRGLGNQPQHF.

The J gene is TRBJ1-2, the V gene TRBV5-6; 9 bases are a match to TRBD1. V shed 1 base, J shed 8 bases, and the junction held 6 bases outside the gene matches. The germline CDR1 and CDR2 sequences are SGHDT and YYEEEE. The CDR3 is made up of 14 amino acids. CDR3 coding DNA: TGTGCCAGCAGCTTGTACACAGGGGGCCGCGGCTACACCTTC. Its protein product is CASSLYTGGRGYTF. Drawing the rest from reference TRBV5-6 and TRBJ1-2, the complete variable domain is DAGVTQSPTHLIKTRGQQVTLRCSPKSGHDTVSWYQQALGQGPQFIFQYYEEEERQRGNFPDRFSGHQFPNYSSELNVNALLLGDSALYLCASSLYTGGRGYTFGSGTRLTVV.

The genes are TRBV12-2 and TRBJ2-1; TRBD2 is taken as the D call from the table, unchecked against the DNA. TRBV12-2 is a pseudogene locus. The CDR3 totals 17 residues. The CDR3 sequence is CASRLALRRNSYNEQFF. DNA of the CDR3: TGTGCAAGTCGCTTAGCGTTACGGCGGAACTCCTACAATGAGCAGTTCTTC.

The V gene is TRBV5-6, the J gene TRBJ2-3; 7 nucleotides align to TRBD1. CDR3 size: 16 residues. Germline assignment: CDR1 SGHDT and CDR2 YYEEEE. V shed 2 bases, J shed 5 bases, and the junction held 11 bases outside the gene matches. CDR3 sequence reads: CASSFSTGVIGDTQYF. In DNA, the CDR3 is TGTGCCAGCAGCTTTTCTACAGGGGTGATCGGAGATACGCAGTATTTT. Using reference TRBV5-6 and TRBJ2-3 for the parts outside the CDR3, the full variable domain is DAGVTQSPTHLIKTRGQQVTLRCSPKSGHDTVSWYQQALGQGPQFIFQYYEEEERQRGNFPDRFSGHQFPNYSSELNVNALLLGDSALYLCASSFSTGVIGDTQYFGPGTRLTVL.

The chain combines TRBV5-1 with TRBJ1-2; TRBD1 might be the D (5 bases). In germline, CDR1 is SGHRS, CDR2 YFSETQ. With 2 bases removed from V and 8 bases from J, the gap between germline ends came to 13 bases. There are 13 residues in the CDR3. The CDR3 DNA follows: TGCGCCAGCAGCTTCGGGGGAGATTCGGGCTACACCTTC. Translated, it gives CASSFGGDSGYTF.

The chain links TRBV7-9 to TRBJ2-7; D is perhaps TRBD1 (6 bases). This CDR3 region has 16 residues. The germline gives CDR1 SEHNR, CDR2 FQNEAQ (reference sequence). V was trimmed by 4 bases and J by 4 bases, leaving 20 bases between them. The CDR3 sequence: CASSYFDPTGSYEQYF. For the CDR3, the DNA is TGTGCCAGCAGCTATTTCGACCCAACAGGGTCTTACGAGCAGTACTTC.

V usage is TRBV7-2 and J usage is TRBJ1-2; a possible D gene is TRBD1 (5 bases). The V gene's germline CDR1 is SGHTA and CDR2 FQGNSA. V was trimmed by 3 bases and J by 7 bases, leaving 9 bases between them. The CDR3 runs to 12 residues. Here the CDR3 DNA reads TGTGCCAGCAGCTTGCAGGGATCTGGCTACACCTTC. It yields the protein CASSLQGSGYTF. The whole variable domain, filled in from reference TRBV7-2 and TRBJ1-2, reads GAGVSQSPSNKVTEKGKDVELRCDPISGHTALYWYRQSLGQGLEFLIYFQGNSAPDKSGLPSDRFSAERTGGSVSTLTIQRTQQEDSAVYLCASSLQGSGYTFGSGTRLTVV.

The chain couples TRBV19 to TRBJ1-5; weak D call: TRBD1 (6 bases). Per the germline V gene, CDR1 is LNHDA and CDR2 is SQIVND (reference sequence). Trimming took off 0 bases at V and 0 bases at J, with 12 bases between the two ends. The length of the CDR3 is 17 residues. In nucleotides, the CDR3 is TGTGCCAGTAGTATAGAAATGGGGGCCTATAGCAATCAGCCCCAGCATTTT. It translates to CASSIEMGAYSNQPQHF.

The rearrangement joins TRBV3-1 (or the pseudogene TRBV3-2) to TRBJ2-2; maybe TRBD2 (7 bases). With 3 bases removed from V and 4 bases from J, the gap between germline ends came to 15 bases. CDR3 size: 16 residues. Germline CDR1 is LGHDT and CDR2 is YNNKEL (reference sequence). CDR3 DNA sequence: TGTGCCAGCAGCCACCTCGGGGGGCGCCGCACCGGGGAGCTGTTTTTT. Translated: CASSHLGGRRTGELFF.

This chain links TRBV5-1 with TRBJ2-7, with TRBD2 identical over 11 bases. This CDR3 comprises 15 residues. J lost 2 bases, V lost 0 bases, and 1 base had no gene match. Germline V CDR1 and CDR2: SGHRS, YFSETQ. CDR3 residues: CASSLELAGAYEQYF. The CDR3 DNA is TGCGCCAGCAGCTTGGAACTAGCGGGAGCCTACGAGCAGTACTTC.

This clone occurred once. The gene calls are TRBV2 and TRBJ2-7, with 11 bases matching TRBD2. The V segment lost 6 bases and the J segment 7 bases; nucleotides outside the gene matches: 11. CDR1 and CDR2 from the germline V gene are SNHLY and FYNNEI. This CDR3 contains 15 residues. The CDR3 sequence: CASRYLAGGTGEQYF. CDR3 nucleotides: TGTGCCAGCAGATACCTAGCGGGGGGCACGGGAGAGCAGTACTTC. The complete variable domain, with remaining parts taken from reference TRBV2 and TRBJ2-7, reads EPEVTQTPSHQVTQMGQEVILRCVPISNHLYFYWYRQILGQKVEFLVSFYNNEISEKSEIFDDQFSVERPDGSNFTLKIRSTKLEDSAMYFCASRYLAGGTGEQYFGPGTRLTVT.